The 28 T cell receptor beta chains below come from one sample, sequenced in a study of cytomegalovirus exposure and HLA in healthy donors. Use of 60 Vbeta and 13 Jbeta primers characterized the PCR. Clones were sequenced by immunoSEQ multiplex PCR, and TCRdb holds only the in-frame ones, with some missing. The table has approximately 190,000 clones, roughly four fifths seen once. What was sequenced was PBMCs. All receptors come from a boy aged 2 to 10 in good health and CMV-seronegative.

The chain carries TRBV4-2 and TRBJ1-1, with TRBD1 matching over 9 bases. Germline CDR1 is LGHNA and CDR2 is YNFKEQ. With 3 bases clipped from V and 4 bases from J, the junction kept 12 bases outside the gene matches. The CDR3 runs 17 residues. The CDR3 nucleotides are TGTGCCAGCAGCCACGTCCCGGGACAGGGTACGGGCACTGAAGCTTTCTTT. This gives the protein CASSHVPGQGTGTEAFF.

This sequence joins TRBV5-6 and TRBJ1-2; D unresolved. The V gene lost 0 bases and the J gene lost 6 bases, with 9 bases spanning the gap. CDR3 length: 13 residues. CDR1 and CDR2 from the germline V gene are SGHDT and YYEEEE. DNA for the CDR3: TGTGCCAGCAGCTTGGTAGGGAGGGATGGCTACACCTTC. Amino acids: CASSLVGRDGYTF.

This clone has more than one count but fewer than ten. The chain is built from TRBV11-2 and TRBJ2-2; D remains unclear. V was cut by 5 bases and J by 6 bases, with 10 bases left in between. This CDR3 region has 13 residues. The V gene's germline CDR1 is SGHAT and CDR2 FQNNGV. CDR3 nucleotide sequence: TGTGCCAGCAGCCCCCTGCAGGCCGGGGAGCTGTTTTTT. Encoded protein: CASSPLQAGELFF.

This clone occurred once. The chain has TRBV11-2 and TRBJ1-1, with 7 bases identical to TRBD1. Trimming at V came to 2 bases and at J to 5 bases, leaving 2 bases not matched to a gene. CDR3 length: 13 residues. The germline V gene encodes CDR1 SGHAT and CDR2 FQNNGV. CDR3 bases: TGTGCCAGCAGCTTACCCAGGGGGACTGAAGCTTTCTTT. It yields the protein CASSLPRGTEAFF.

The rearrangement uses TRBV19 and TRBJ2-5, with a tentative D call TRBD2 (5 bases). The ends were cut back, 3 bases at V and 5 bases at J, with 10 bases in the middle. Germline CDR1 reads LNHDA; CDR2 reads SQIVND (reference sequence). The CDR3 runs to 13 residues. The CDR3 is CASSIPRGETQYF. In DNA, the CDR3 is TGTGCCAGTAGTATTCCTCGAGGGGAGACCCAGTACTTC.

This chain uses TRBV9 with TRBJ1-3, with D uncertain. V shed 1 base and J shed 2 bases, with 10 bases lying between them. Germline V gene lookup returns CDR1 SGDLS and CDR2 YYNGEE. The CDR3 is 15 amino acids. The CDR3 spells CASSVTAGAGNTIYF. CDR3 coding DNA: TGTGCCAGCAGCGTAACGGCAGGTGCTGGAAACACCATATATTTT.

This chain's CDR3 is CASSPRGGYTF. As DNA, the CDR3 is TGTGCCAGCAGCCCTAGAGGCGGCTACACCTTC. The chain carries TRBV9 and TRBJ1-2; D gene unclear. The CDR3 has 11 residues. CDR1 and CDR2 (germline): SGDLS, YYNGEE. V was trimmed by 4 bases and J by 8 bases, leaving 9 bases between them.

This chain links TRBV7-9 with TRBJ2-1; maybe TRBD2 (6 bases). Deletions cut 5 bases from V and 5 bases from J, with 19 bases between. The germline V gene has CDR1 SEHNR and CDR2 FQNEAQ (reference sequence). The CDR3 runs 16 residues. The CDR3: CASSHPPGDGDNEQFF. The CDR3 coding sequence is TGTGCCAGCAGCCACCCGCCGGGGGATGGGGACAATGAGCAGTTCTTC. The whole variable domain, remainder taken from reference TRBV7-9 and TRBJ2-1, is DTGVSQNPRHKITKRGQNVTFRCDPISEHNRLYWYRQTLGQGPEFLTYFQNEAQLEKSRLLSDRFSAERPKGSFSTLEIQRTEQGDSAMYLCASSHPPGDGDNEQFFGPGTRLTVL.

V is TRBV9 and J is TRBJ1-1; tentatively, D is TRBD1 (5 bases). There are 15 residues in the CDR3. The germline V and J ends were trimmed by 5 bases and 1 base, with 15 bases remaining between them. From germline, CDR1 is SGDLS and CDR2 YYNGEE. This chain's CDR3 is CASSVGGTENTEAFF. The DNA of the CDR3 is TGTGCCAGCAGTGTGGGGGGGACTGAGAACACTGAAGCTTTCTTT.

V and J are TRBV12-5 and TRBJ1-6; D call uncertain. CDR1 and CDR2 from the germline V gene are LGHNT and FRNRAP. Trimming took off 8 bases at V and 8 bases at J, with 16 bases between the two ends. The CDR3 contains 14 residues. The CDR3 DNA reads TGTGCTAGTCAGTCGCAGGTCTCGGATTCACCCCTCCACTTT. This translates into CASQSQVSDSPLHF.

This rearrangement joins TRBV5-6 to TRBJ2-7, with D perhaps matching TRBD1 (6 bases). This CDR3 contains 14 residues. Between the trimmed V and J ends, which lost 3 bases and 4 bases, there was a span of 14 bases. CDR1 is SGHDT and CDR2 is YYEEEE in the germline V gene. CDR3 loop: CASSSHGTHYEQYF. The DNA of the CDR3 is TGTGCCAGCAGCTCCCACGGGACACATTACGAGCAGTACTTC.

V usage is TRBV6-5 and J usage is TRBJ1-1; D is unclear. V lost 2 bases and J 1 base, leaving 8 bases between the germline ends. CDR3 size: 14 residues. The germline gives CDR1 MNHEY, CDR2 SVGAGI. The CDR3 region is CASSYRGGNTEAFF. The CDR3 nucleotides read TGTGCCAGCAGTTACCGCGGCGGGAACACTGAAGCTTTCTTT.

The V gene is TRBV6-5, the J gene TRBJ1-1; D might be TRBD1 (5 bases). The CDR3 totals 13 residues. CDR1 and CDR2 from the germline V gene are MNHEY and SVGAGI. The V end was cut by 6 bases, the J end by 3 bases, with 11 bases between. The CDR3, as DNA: TGTGCCAGCAGCCGTGACAGTTACACTGAAGCTTTCTTT. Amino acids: CASSRDSYTEAFF.

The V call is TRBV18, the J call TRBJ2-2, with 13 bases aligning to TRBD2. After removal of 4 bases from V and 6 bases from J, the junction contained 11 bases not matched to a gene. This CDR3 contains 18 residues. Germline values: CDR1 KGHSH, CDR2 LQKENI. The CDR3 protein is CASSLRTSGGTTPGELFF. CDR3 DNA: TGTGCCAGCTCACTTAGGACTAGCGGGGGTACGACGCCCGGGGAGCTGTTTTTT.

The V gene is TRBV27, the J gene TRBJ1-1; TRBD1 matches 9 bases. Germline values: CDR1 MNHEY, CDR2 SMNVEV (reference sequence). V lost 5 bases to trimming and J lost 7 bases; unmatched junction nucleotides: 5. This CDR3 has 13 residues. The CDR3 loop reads CASSPRQGGEAFF. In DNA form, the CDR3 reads TGTGCCAGCAGTCCCCGACAGGGGGGTGAAGCTTTCTTT.

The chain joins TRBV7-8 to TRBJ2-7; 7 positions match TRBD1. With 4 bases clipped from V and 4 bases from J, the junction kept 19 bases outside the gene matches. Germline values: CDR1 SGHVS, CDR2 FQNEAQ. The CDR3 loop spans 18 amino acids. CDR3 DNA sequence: TGTGCCAGCAGCTCCCGGGGCAAAACAGGGGTACGAGTGTACGAGCAGTACTTC. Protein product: CASSSRGKTGVRVYEQYF. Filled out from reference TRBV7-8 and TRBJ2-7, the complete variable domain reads GAGVSQSPRYKVAKRGQDVALRCDPISGHVSLFWYQQALGQGPEFLTYFQNEAQLDKSGLPSDRFFAERPEGSVSTLKIQRTQQEDSAVYLCASSSRGKTGVRVYEQYFGPGTRLTVT.

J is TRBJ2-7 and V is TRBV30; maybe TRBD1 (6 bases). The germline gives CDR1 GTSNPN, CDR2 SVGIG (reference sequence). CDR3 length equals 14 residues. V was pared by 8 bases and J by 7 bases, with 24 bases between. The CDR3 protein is CAGTFLGQFGEQYF. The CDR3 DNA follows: TGTGCCGGAACCTTCCTCGGACAGTTCGGGGAGCAGTACTTC. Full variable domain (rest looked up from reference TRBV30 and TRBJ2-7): SQTIHQWPATLVQPVGSPLSLECTVEGTSNPNLYWYRQAAGRGLQLLFYSVGIGQISSEVPQNLSASRPQDRQFILSSKKLLLSDSGFYLCAGTFLGQFGEQYFGPGTRLTVT.

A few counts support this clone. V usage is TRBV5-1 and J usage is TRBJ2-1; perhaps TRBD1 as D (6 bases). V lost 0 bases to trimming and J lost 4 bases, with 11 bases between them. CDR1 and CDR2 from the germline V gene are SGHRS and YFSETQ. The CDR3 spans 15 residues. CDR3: CASSLEGQTYNEQFF. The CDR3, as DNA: TGCGCCAGCAGCTTGGAGGGACAAACTTACAATGAGCAGTTCTTC.

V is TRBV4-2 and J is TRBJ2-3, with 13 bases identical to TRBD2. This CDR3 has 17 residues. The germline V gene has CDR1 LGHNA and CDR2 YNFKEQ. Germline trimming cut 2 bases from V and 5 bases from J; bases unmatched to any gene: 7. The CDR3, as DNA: TGTGCCAGCAGCCAACCGCCGGGACTAGCGGGGCAAGATACGCAGTATTTT. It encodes CASSQPPGLAGQDTQYF.

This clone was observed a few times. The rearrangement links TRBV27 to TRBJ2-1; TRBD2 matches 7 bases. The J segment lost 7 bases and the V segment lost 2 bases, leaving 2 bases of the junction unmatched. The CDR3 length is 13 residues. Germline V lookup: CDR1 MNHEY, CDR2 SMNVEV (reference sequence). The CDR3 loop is CASSLDGGNEQFF. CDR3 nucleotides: TGTGCCAGCAGTTTAGACGGGGGGAATGAGCAGTTCTTC.

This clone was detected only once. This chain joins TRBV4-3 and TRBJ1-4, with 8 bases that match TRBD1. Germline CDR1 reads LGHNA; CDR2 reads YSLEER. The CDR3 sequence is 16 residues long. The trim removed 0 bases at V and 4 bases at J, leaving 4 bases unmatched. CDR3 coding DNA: TGCGCCAGCAGCCAAGATTCGACAGGGGTTAATGAAAAACTGTTTTTT. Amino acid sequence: CASSQDSTGVNEKLFF.

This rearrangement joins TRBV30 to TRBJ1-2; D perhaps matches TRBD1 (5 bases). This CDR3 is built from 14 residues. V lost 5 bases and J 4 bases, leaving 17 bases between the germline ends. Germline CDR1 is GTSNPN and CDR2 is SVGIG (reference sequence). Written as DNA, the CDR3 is TGTGCCTGGGGAATTGGGACGGGAGTCTATGGCTACACCTTC. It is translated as CAWGIGTGVYGYTF.

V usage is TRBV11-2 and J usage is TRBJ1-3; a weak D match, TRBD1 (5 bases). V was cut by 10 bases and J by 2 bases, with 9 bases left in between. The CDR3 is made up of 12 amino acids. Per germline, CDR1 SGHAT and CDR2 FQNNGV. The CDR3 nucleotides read TGTGCCACCAAAGGGGCTGGAAACACCATATATTTT. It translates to CATKGAGNTIYF.

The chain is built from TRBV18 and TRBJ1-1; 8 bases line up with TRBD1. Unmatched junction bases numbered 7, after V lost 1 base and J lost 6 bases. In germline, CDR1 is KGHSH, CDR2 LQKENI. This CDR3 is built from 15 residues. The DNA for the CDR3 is TGTGCCAGCTCACCACAGACAGGGGTGACGTCTGAAGCTTTCTTT. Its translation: CASSPQTGVTSEAFF. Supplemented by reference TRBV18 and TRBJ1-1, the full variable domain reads NAGVMQNPRHLVRRRGQEARLRCSPMKGHSHVYWYRQLPEEGLKFMVYLQKENIIDESGMPKERFSAEFPKEGPSILRIQQVVRGDSAAYFCASSPQTGVTSEAFFGQGTRLTVV.

The CDR3 DNA reads TGTGCCAGCAGCTGGGACTTCACAGATACGCAGTATTTT. Residues: CASSWDFTDTQYF. J is TRBJ2-3 and V is TRBV7-9; perhaps TRBD2 as D (6 bases). CDR3 length: 13 residues. Germline V gene data show CDR1 as SEHNR and CDR2 as FQNEAQ (reference sequence). The ends were cut back, 4 bases at V and 2 bases at J, with 7 bases in the middle.

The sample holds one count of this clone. CDR3 sequence (DNA): TGTGCCAGCAGCTTACCCGTTCTAGCGGGGGGGCAAAATGAGCAGTTCTTC. Its translation is CASSLPVLAGGQNEQFF. The rearrangement links TRBV7-8 to TRBJ2-1; TRBD2 aligns across 12 bases. V lost 2 bases and J lost 7; bases outside the gene matches: 9. Germline V gives CDR1 SGHVS, CDR2 FQNEAQ. This CDR3 is built from 17 residues.

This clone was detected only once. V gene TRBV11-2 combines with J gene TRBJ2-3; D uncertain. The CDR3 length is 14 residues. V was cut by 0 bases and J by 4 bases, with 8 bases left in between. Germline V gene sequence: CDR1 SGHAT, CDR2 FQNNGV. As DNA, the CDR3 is TGTGCCAGCAGCTTAGATTTCCCGGCAGATACGCAGTATTTT. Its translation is CASSLDFPADTQYF.

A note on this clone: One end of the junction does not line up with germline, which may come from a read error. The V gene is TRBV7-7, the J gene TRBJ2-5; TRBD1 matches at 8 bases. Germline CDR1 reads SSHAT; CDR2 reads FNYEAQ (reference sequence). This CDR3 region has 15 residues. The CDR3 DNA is TGTGCTAGCAGCTTAGCCGGACAGGGCCAAGAGACCCAGTACTTC. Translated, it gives CASSLAGQGQETQYF.